This TCR beta chain is from a study of response to subunit inactivated influenza vaccine. TCRdb reprocessed the RT-PCR reads with MiXCR, giving one entry per CDR3 protein. The data hold 750,000 to 850,000 distinct CDR3 sequences, with under 20% observed a single time. This clonotype was observed a few times. Its cognate antigen is unknown. The study, taken as a whole, reports: The authors offered the suggestion that each seasonal influenza vaccination recruits few new T cells.

The specimen was PBMCs from blood, collected 5 days after vaccination. This TCR was recovered from a man aged 50 to 60 who received an inactivated influenza vaccine.

The CDR3 loop is CASSPGVRNTEAFF. CDR3 DNA sequence: TGTGCCAGCAGCCCCGGAGTGAGGAACACTGAAGCTTTCTTT. V is TRBV7-2 and J is TRBJ1-1; D not certain. The germline V and J ends were trimmed by 5 bases and 1 base, with 11 bases remaining between them. The CDR3 is 14 amino acids. Germline V CDR1 and CDR2: SGHTA, FQGNSA.